A single sample is the source of the 6 T cell receptor beta chains below, sequenced in a study of shared clonotypes between healthy human individuals. Profiling relied on immunoSEQ multiplex PCR, and the TCRdb table lists in-frame clones only, not all of them. The data hold about 510,000 clones, with less than 96% observed a single time. Material: naive CD4+ T cells sorted from blood. The subset here: CD45RA+ positively selected. All receptors derive from a woman in her twenties or thirties in good health.

The V call is TRBV7-9, the J call TRBJ1-3; no clear D. There are 15 residues in the CDR3. Germline lookup yields CDR1 SEHNR and CDR2 FQNEAQ (reference sequence). Trimming removed 7 bases at V and 0 bases at J, with 13 bases between. CDR3 region: CASNIDGNSGNTIYF. CDR3 in DNA: TGTGCCAGCAACATTGACGGAAACTCTGGAAACACCATATATTTT.

This clone was detected a few times. The rearrangement uses TRBV5-6 and TRBJ1-1; D not resolved. With 1 base removed from V and 6 bases from J, the gap between germline ends came to 4 bases. The germline gives CDR1 SGHDT, CDR2 YYEEEE. The CDR3 runs 11 residues. CDR3 sequence: CASSLFAEAFF. The CDR3 nucleotides are TGTGCCAGCAGCTTGTTCGCTGAAGCTTTCTTT.

This chain joins TRBV6-1 and TRBJ2-6; TRBD1 is a possible D gene (5 bases). Germline CDR1 is MNHNS and CDR2 is SASEGT. Trimming pared 5 bases from V and 2 bases from J, leaving 10 bases between. CDR3 length: 15 residues. CDR3 region: CASSQQAPGANVLTF. The CDR3 nucleotides are TGTGCCAGCAGTCAACAGGCACCTGGGGCCAACGTCCTGACTTTC.

The chain combines TRBV5-1 with TRBJ2-1, with TRBD2 identical over 11 bases. The junction had 8 bases not matched to a gene; V was cut back by 4 bases and J by 8 bases. The CDR3 has 15 residues. The germline V gene encodes CDR1 SGHRS and CDR2 YFSETQ. The CDR3: CASSHPGLAEDEQFF. DNA for the CDR3: TGCGCCAGCAGCCATCCGGGACTAGCGGAGGATGAGCAGTTCTTC. Full variable domain (remainder filled in from reference TRBV5-1 and TRBJ2-1): KAGVTQTPRYLIKTRGQQVTLSCSPISGHRSVSWYQQTPGQGLQFLFEYFSETQRNKGNFPGRFSGRQFSNSRSEMNVSTLELGDSALYLCASSHPGLAEDEQFFGPGTRLTVL.

The genes are TRBV19 and TRBJ2-2; 7 nucleotides line up with TRBD2. Germline V gene sequence: CDR1 LNHDA, CDR2 SQIVND (reference sequence). The J segment lost 4 bases and the V segment lost 6 bases, leaving 8 bases of the junction unmatched. The CDR3 is 15 amino acids. The CDR3, as DNA: TGTGCCAGTAGGGGAGGGCCTACCCTCACCGGGGAGCTGTTTTTT. Amino acids: CASRGGPTLTGELFF. Variable domain in full (rest from reference TRBV19 and TRBJ2-2): DGGITQSPKYLFRKEGQNVTLSCEQNLNHDAMYWYRQDPGQGLRLIYYSQIVNDFQKGDIAEGYSVSREKKESFPLTVTSAQKNPTAFYLCASRGGPTLTGELFFGEGSRLTVL.

In DNA, the CDR3 is TGTGCCAGCAGTTACTTTTCCGGGACTGGAAACACCATATATTTT. Translating it yields CASSYFSGTGNTIYF. The chain couples TRBV6-5 to TRBJ1-3; D gene uncertain. Germline V CDR1 and CDR2: MNHEY, SVGAGI. The length of the CDR3 is 15 residues. Trimming left V 1 base short and J 2 bases short, with 9 bases between.